The 27 T cell receptor beta chains below were found in one sample sequenced in a study of T cell changes during pregnancy in multiple sclerosis. Clones were sequenced by immunoSEQ multiplex PCR, and TCRdb holds only the in-frame ones, with some missing. The sample lists 65,000 to 70,000 clones, more than 85% occurring once. The sequences come from peripheral blood, collected in the first trimester of pregnancy. The source of these receptors is a female donor with multiple sclerosis, enrolled in a pregnancy study.

Here the CDR3 DNA reads TGTGCCAGCAGCTTAATGGCGGTGCTCACCGGGGAGCTGTTTTTT. Translated, it gives CASSLMAVLTGELFF. The chain uses TRBV11-2 and TRBJ2-2; D is uncertain. Germline-derived CDR1 and CDR2 are SGHAT and FQNNGV. There are 15 residues in the CDR3. V lost 2 bases and J lost 4, with 11 bases in between. The whole variable domain, remainder taken from reference TRBV11-2 and TRBJ2-2, is EAGVAQSPRYKIIEKRQSVAFWCNPISGHATLYWYQQILGQGPKLLIQFQNNGVVDDSQLPKDRFSAERLKGVDSTLKIQPAKLEDSAVYLCASSLMAVLTGELFFGEGSRLTVL.

V gene TRBV27 combines with J gene TRBJ2-2; tentatively, D is TRBD1 (6 bases). The CDR3 runs 15 residues. The germline gives CDR1 MNHEY, CDR2 SMNVEV (reference sequence). Trimming cost V 5 bases and J 4 bases, with 14 bases left between them. CDR3: CASSKGVGITGELFF. In DNA, the CDR3 is TGTGCCAGCAGTAAGGGGGTCGGGATCACCGGGGAGCTGTTTTTT.

This rearrangement joins TRBV5-1 to TRBJ1-1; 8 nucleotides match TRBD1. Germline V gene data show CDR1 as SGHRS and CDR2 as YFSETQ. V gave up 5 bases and J gave up 1 base; unmatched junction bases: 4. CDR3 size: 14 residues. The CDR3 is CASRIQGENTEAFF. The CDR3 DNA is TGCGCCAGCAGGATACAGGGGGAGAACACTGAAGCTTTCTTT.

The chain joins TRBV9 to TRBJ1-1, with 7 nucleotides matching TRBD1. The CDR3 is 12 residues long. Germline values: CDR1 SGDLS, CDR2 YYNGEE. Trimming cost V 4 bases and J 5 bases; bases outside gene matches: 2. This CDR3 is CASSKQGTEAFF. The CDR3 DNA follows: TGTGCCAGCAGCAAACAGGGGACTGAAGCTTTCTTT.

Notes on this clone: Germline is not matched at one junction end, which may reflect a read error. The V call is TRBV12-5, the J call TRBJ2-5; D may be TRBD1 (6 bases). In germline, CDR1 is LGHNT, CDR2 FRNRAP. This CDR3 is built from 18 residues. This chain's CDR3 is CASGLAHTGRQRGETQYF. Here the CDR3 DNA reads TGTGCTAGTGGATTGGCCCACACAGGGAGACAGCGAGGAGAGACCCAGTACTTC.

This chain links TRBV7-3 with TRBJ2-2; 12 nucleotides match TRBD1. The CDR3 contains 17 residues. V dropped 5 bases and J dropped 5; count of bases not matched to a gene: 9. Germline V CDR1 and CDR2: SGHTA, FQGTGA. CDR3 region: CASSPGTGGVFTGELFF. The CDR3, as DNA: TGTGCCAGCAGCCCGGGGACAGGGGGCGTCTTTACCGGGGAGCTGTTTTTT.

The chain combines TRBV28 with TRBJ2-2; 7 bases agree with TRBD2. CDR1 and CDR2 (germline): MDHEN, SYDVKM. The CDR3 runs to 14 residues. The CDR3: CAVLYGGKAGELFF. In DNA, the CDR3 is TGTGCAGTTCTTTACGGGGGGAAGGCCGGGGAGCTGTTTTTT.

The rearrangement uses TRBV9 and TRBJ1-1; D might be TRBD1 (5 bases). Per germline, CDR1 SGDLS and CDR2 YYNGEE. V lost 0 bases to trimming and J lost 3 bases, with 21 bases between them. There are 18 residues in the CDR3. The CDR3 loop reads CASSVAPGHPIADTEAFF. The CDR3 coding sequence is TGTGCCAGCAGCGTAGCCCCAGGACATCCAATCGCTGACACTGAAGCTTTCTTT. The whole variable domain, filled in from reference TRBV9 and TRBJ1-1, reads DSGVTQTPKHLITATGQRVTLRCSPRSGDLSVYWYQQSLDQGLQFLIQYYNGEERAKGNILERFSAQQFPDLHSELNLSSLELGDSALYFCASSVAPGHPIADTEAFFGQGTRLTVV.

This chain links TRBV7-9 with TRBJ2-7, with D possibly being TRBD1 (5 bases). This CDR3 is 15 amino acids long. Per germline, CDR1 SEHNR and CDR2 FQNEAQ (reference sequence). V was clipped by 0 bases and J by 6 bases, with 15 bases between them. In DNA, the CDR3 is TGTGCCAGCAGCTTAGCCCAGACAGCCACGGGCGAGCAGTACTTC. Residues: CASSLAQTATGEQYF.

V usage is TRBV12-5 and J usage is TRBJ2-6; no firm D call. This CDR3 is 13 amino acids long. V was clipped by 6 bases and J by 1 base, with 4 bases between them. Germline V gene data show CDR1 as LGHNT and CDR2 as FRNRAP. The CDR3 here is CASGRSGANVLTF. The DNA for the CDR3 is TGTGCTAGTGGGAGGTCTGGGGCCAACGTCCTGACTTTC.

V gene TRBV6-1 combines with J gene TRBJ1-1; no clear D gene. V was clipped by 2 bases and J by 7 bases, with 20 bases between them. The CDR3 is 16 amino acids. Germline CDR1 reads MNHNS; CDR2 reads SASEGT. The CDR3 protein is CASSENERRTAFEAFF. The CDR3, as DNA: TGTGCCAGCAGTGAAAACGAACGCAGGACTGCATTTGAAGCTTTCTTT.

V gene TRBV10-3 combines with J gene TRBJ1-2, with TRBD1 identical over 12 bases. The CDR3 loop spans 16 amino acids. The V segment lost 6 bases and the J segment 8 bases; nucleotides outside the gene matches: 13. CDR1 is ENHRY and CDR2 is SYGVKD in the germline V gene. CDR3 in amino acids: CAIRYRDRGPGGGYTF. The CDR3 DNA reads TGTGCCATCAGGTACCGGGACAGGGGGCCTGGAGGAGGCTACACCTTC.

The genes are TRBV30 and TRBJ2-5; the D gene is possibly TRBD1 (6 bases). Trimming left V 5 bases short and J 1 base short, with 11 bases between. Germline-derived CDR1 and CDR2 are GTSNPN and SVGIG (reference sequence). The CDR3 runs 13 residues. CDR3 nucleotide sequence: TGTGCCTGGGGCAGACAGGCCCAAGAGACCCAGTACTTC. This codes for CAWGRQAQETQYF.

This rearrangement joins TRBV28 to TRBJ1-5, with 7 bases identical to TRBD1. The CDR3 is 15 amino acids. CDR1 is MDHEN, CDR2 SYDVKM, per germline. The V and J ends lost 4 bases and 5 bases, in that order; junction bases with no gene match: 8. The CDR3 DNA sequence: TGTGCCAGCAGTTGGGGAACAGGGGCCGATCAGCCCCAGCATTTT. Protein: CASSWGTGADQPQHF.

The rearrangement joins TRBV7-7 to TRBJ2-3, with a possible D match to TRBD1 (6 bases). Germline values: CDR1 SSHAT, CDR2 FNYEAQ (reference sequence). This CDR3 contains 15 residues. The ends were cut back, 5 bases at V and 2 bases at J, with 14 bases in the middle. CDR3 nucleotides: TGTGCCAGCAGCCCCGGGACACTTTTCACAGATACGCAGTATTTT. Amino acids: CASSPGTLFTDTQYF.

The chain links TRBV6-1 to TRBJ1-2, with D perhaps matching TRBD1 (5 bases). V lost 6 bases and J lost 5, with 13 bases in between. The CDR3 consists of 13 residues. CDR1 and CDR2 (germline): MNHNS, SASEGT. The CDR3, as DNA: TGTGCCAGCAGCGAGACAGTGTGGTATGGCTACACCTTC. This gives the protein CASSETVWYGYTF.

This rearrangement joins TRBV7-6 to TRBJ2-3; 10 nucleotides match TRBD1. Per germline, CDR1 SGHVS and CDR2 FNYEAQ. The CDR3 loop spans 14 amino acids. The trim removed 5 bases at V and 5 bases at J, leaving 4 bases unmatched. CDR3 amino acids: CASSLDRGRDTQYF. CDR3 DNA sequence: TGTGCCAGCAGCCTCGACAGGGGGCGAGATACGCAGTATTTT.

CDR3 region: CASTPRGPSYNEQFF. CDR3 DNA: TGTGCCAGCACCCCTAGGGGCCCTTCCTACAATGAGCAGTTCTTC. The chain carries TRBV2 and TRBJ2-1, with a tentative D call TRBD1 (5 bases). The CDR3 length is 15 residues. V was trimmed by 7 bases and J by 1 base, leaving 14 bases between them. Germline V gene sequence: CDR1 SNHLY, CDR2 FYNNEI.

This clone has more than one count but fewer than ten. The chain employs TRBV6-1 and TRBJ1-1; the D gene is possibly TRBD1 (5 bases). Trimming took 2 bases from V and 10 from J, leaving 17 bases between them. Germline CDR1 is MNHNS and CDR2 is SASEGT. The CDR3 contains 14 residues. The CDR3 protein is CASSERRGPLTAFF. In DNA, the CDR3 is TGTGCCAGCAGTGAAAGGCGGGGACCGTTGACAGCTTTCTTT.

The V gene is TRBV6-1, the J gene TRBJ1-4, with 9 bases fitting TRBD1. Trimming removed 5 bases from V and 8 bases from J; junction bases left unmatched: 6. The CDR3 loop spans 14 amino acids. The germline gives CDR1 MNHNS, CDR2 SASEGT. The CDR3 loop reads CASSWDRAVEKLFF. The DNA of the CDR3 is TGTGCCAGCAGTTGGGACAGGGCGGTGGAAAAACTGTTTTTT.

The chain employs TRBV10-3 and TRBJ2-3; D might be TRBD1 (5 bases). The CDR3 runs 13 residues. CDR1 and CDR2 (germline): ENHRY, SYGVKD. V lost 9 bases, J lost 4 bases, and 14 bases lay in between. This chain's CDR3 is CAITRQYPDTQYF. The CDR3 region has the DNA TGTGCCATAACCCGACAGTATCCAGATACGCAGTATTTT.

This clone was picked up one time. The gene calls are TRBV5-1 and TRBJ2-5; TRBD2 matches at 8 bases. The junction had 4 bases not matched to a gene; V was cut back by 2 bases and J by 1 base. Per the germline V gene, CDR1 is SGHRS and CDR2 is YFSETQ. The length of the CDR3 is 15 residues. The CDR3 region has the DNA TGCGCCAGCAGCTTATCCGGGAGGGGCCAAGAGACCCAGTACTTC. It is translated as CASSLSGRGQETQYF.

CDR3 nucleotide sequence: TGTGCCAGCAGCCCAAGGACAGGGAGGGAGACCCAGTACTTC. This translates into CASSPRTGRETQYF. The chain is built from TRBV5-5 and TRBJ2-5; 8 positions match TRBD1. This CDR3 has 14 amino acids. CDR1 and CDR2 (germline): SGHKS, YYEKEE (reference sequence). V gave up 4 bases and J gave up 5 bases; unmatched junction bases: 7.

The gene calls are TRBV19 and TRBJ1-1; D gene ambiguous. Germline CDR1 reads LNHDA; CDR2 reads SQIVND (reference sequence). With 4 bases removed from V and 1 base from J, the gap between germline ends came to 7 bases. CDR3 length: 13 amino acids. In nucleotides, the CDR3 is TGTGCCAGTAGTAACGACTGGAACACTGAAGCTTTCTTT. Its translation is CASSNDWNTEAFF. The complete variable domain, with remaining parts taken from reference TRBV19 and TRBJ1-1, reads DGGITQSPKYLFRKEGQNVTLSCEQNLNHDAMYWYRQDPGQGLRLIYYSQIVNDFQKGDIAEGYSVSREKKESFPLTVTSAQKNPTAFYLCASSNDWNTEAFFGQGTRLTVV.

The chain employs TRBV10-2 and TRBJ2-7; 9 bases line up with TRBD1. CDR3 size: 16 residues. Trimming cost V 6 bases and J 3 bases; bases outside gene matches: 12. In germline, CDR1 is WSHSY, CDR2 SAAADI. The CDR3 bases are TGCGCCAGCAGCGACAGGGACAGGGCCCTTAGCTACGAGCAGTACTTC. This translates into CASSDRDRALSYEQYF.

V is TRBV7-9 and J is TRBJ2-5; 9 bases align to TRBD2. J was trimmed by 4 bases and V by 5 bases; bases with no gene match: 11. This CDR3 has 16 amino acids. CDR1 and CDR2 from the germline V gene are SEHNR and FQNEAQ (reference sequence). CDR3 sequence reads: CASSPDLAGVGETQYF. CDR3 in DNA: TGTGCCAGCAGCCCCGACTTAGCGGGAGTTGGAGAGACCCAGTACTTC. The variable domain in full, with the rest retrieved from reference TRBV7-9 and TRBJ2-5, is DTGVSQNPRHKITKRGQNVTFRCDPISEHNRLYWYRQTLGQGPEFLTYFQNEAQLEKSRLLSDRFSAERPKGSFSTLEIQRTEQGDSAMYLCASSPDLAGVGETQYFGPGTRLLVL.

The rearrangement links TRBV18 to TRBJ1-2; D is uncertain. The CDR3 consists of 16 residues. Germline-derived CDR1 and CDR2 are KGHSH and LQKENI. V dropped 0 bases and J dropped 3 bases, with 14 bases sitting between them. CDR3 in amino acids: CASSPPGGGSYYGYTF. In DNA form, the CDR3 reads TGTGCCAGCTCACCACCAGGCGGTGGGAGCTACTATGGCTACACCTTC.